This entry lists 24 T cell receptor beta chains sequenced from one sample in a study of sequential checkpoint blockade in melanoma. Noted treatment: randomized to nivolumab then ipilimumab (arm A) or the reverse (arm B). Data came from immunoSEQ multiplex PCR; TCRdb stores just in-frame clones and leaves some out. The profile shows about 30,000 clones, 85% to 90% of them singletons. Sequences were derived from CD8+ T cells sorted from blood (inferred from file names), sampled from a patient given nivolumab and ipilimumab in sequence. The source of these receptors is a human donor with melanoma.

In its sample, this clone was seen a few times. The V gene is TRBV7-9, the J gene TRBJ1-1, with no clear D. The V end lost 3 bases, the J end lost 1 base, and 15 bases lay between the germline ends. Germline loops: CDR1 SEHNR, CDR2 FQNEAQ (reference sequence). The CDR3 covers 16 residues. CDR3 in amino acids: CASSLAGNSPNTEAFF. In DNA form, the CDR3 reads TGTGCCAGCAGCTTGGCCGGGAACAGCCCGAACACTGAAGCTTTCTTT.

This clone has just one count. This chain links TRBV14 with TRBJ2-3; 7 nucleotides match TRBD2. J lost 2 bases, V lost 9 bases, and 8 bases had no gene match. Looked up from germline, CDR1 is SGHDN and CDR2 is FVKESK. The CDR3 contains 14 residues. Written as DNA, the CDR3 is TGTGCCAGTATGGGGGGGAGCATCACAGATACGCAGTATTTT. The encoded protein is CASMGGSITDTQYF.

This chain links TRBV11-2 with TRBJ2-1; TRBD2 aligns across 11 bases. J gave up 9 bases and V 1 base, and 8 bases lay outside the gene matches. Germline V CDR1 and CDR2: SGHAT, FQNNGV. The CDR3 runs to 16 residues. CDR3: CASSLVTSGRFSEQFF. The CDR3 DNA is TGTGCCAGCAGCTTAGTTACTAGCGGGAGATTTAGTGAGCAGTTCTTC.

The chain combines TRBV4-1 with TRBJ2-1, with 14 bases identical to TRBD2. Germline lookup yields CDR1 MGHRA and CDR2 YSYEKL. V shed 3 bases and J 2 bases; nucleotides not matched to a gene: 12. The CDR3 is 20 amino acids. Written as DNA, the CDR3 is TGCGCCAGCAGCCACCATGGGACTAGCGGGGGCCGGAACCCCTACAATGAGCAGTTCTTC. It specifies CASSHHGTSGGRNPYNEQFF.

The chain carries TRBV6-1 and TRBJ1-4, with TRBD1 matching over 8 bases. Germline assignment: CDR1 MNHNS and CDR2 SASEGT. With V trimmed by 5 bases and J by 8 bases, 10 bases remained unmatched. This CDR3 is 15 amino acids long. CDR3 in amino acids: CASSPTGGIMEKLFF. For the CDR3, the DNA is TGTGCCAGCAGTCCCACAGGGGGGATTATGGAAAAACTGTTTTTT.

In its sample, this clone was seen a few times. The chain carries TRBV27 and TRBJ2-3, with 12 bases aligning to TRBD2. Germline CDR1 is MNHEY and CDR2 is SMNVEV (reference sequence). This CDR3 spans 18 amino acids. With 5 bases clipped from V and 7 bases from J, the junction kept 16 bases outside the gene matches. CDR3 protein: CASSATGGSTSGRNTQYF. CDR3 bases: TGTGCCAGCAGTGCCACAGGGGGCTCTACTAGCGGGAGGAATACGCAGTATTTT.

CDR3 loop: CASSATSGGPYNEQFF. The CDR3 bases are TGTGCCAGTAGTGCGACTAGCGGGGGACCTTACAATGAGCAGTTCTTC. This chain uses TRBV19 with TRBJ2-1; 12 bases agree with TRBD2. CDR3 length: 16 residues. Germline V gene data show CDR1 as LNHDA and CDR2 as SQIVND (reference sequence). V lost 5 bases, J lost 4 bases, and 6 bases stayed unmatched.

This rearrangement joins TRBV6-5 to TRBJ2-2, with D perhaps matching TRBD2 (5 bases). The germline V and J ends were trimmed by 6 bases and 3 bases, with 14 bases remaining between them. Germline values: CDR1 MNHEY, CDR2 SVGAGI. The CDR3 totals 15 residues. The CDR3 DNA is TGTGCCAGCAGCAAAATCGAGGGATACACCGGGGAGCTGTTTTTT. Protein sequence: CASSKIEGYTGELFF.

This sequence joins TRBV27 and TRBJ2-7; 8 positions agree with TRBD2. The CDR3 covers 16 residues. The germline gives CDR1 MNHEY, CDR2 SMNVEV (reference sequence). The ends lost 4 bases at V and 2 bases at J; junction bases unmatched: 10. The CDR3 nucleotides read TGTGCCAGCAGTTCCATCTTAGCGGGACGTACCTACGAGCAGTACTTC. This codes for CASSSILAGRTYEQYF.

The chain recombines TRBV9 with TRBJ2-7; TRBD1 might be the D (6 bases). Per the germline V gene, CDR1 is SGDLS and CDR2 is YYNGEE. The ends were cut back, 4 bases at V and 0 bases at J, with 11 bases in the middle. The CDR3 has 14 residues. Here the CDR3 reads CASSPLDSSYEQYF. Written as DNA, the CDR3 is TGTGCCAGCAGCCCATTGGACAGCTCCTACGAGCAGTACTTC.

The chain couples TRBV9 to TRBJ2-1, with TRBD2 identical over 12 bases. The V gene end was trimmed by 2 bases and the J gene end by 6 bases; junction bases not matched to a gene: 6. The V gene's germline CDR1 is SGDLS and CDR2 YYNGEE. The CDR3 length is 16 residues. CDR3 residues: CASSVGTSGLSNEQFF. For the CDR3, the DNA is TGTGCCAGCAGCGTTGGGACTAGCGGGCTCAGCAATGAGCAGTTCTTC. The whole variable domain, filled in from reference TRBV9 and TRBJ2-1, reads DSGVTQTPKHLITATGQRVTLRCSPRSGDLSVYWYQQSLDQGLQFLIQYYNGEERAKGNILERFSAQQFPDLHSELNLSSLELGDSALYFCASSVGTSGLSNEQFFGPGTRLTVL.

The chain joins TRBV7-9 to TRBJ2-1; 7 bases agree with TRBD1. The CDR3 is 16 amino acids. From germline, CDR1 is SEHNR and CDR2 FQNEAQ (reference sequence). Trimming cost V 1 base and J 7 bases; bases outside gene matches: 10. This chain's CDR3 is CASSLVRGREKNEQFF. The CDR3 DNA follows: TGTGCCAGCAGCTTAGTGAGGGGGCGAGAAAAGAATGAGCAGTTCTTC. The whole variable domain, filled in from reference TRBV7-9 and TRBJ2-1, reads DTGVSQNPRHKITKRGQNVTFRCDPISEHNRLYWYRQTLGQGPEFLTYFQNEAQLEKSRLLSDRFSAERPKGSFSTLEIQRTEQGDSAMYLCASSLVRGREKNEQFFGPGTRLTVL.

The chain recombines TRBV27 with TRBJ1-4, with 10 bases aligning to TRBD1. Losses at the gene ends were 6 bases for V and 6 bases for J; bases not matched to a gene: 7. CDR1 and CDR2 from the germline V gene are MNHEY and SMNVEV (reference sequence). The CDR3 extends over 15 amino acids. The CDR3 DNA is TGTGCCAGCAGATCCTCCGGGACAGGGGATGAAAAACTGTTTTTT. It encodes CASRSSGTGDEKLFF.

V and J are TRBV13 and TRBJ2-7, with D perhaps matching TRBD2 (6 bases). The CDR3 loop spans 15 amino acids. Germline CDR1 reads PRHDT; CDR2 reads FYEKMQ (reference sequence). The V and J ends lost 4 bases and 2 bases respectively, with 15 bases between them. The CDR3 sequence is CASSSKEGSPYEQYV. The CDR3 nucleotides are TGTGCCAGCAGCTCGAAGGAGGGGTCCCCCTACGAGCAGTACGTC.

The chain combines TRBV19 with TRBJ2-5, with TRBD2 as a possible D gene (5 bases). The V gene lost 5 bases and the J gene lost 2 bases, with 18 bases spanning the gap. Germline V CDR1 and CDR2: LNHDA, SQIVND (reference sequence). The CDR3 is 16 amino acids. The CDR3 region is CASSPGYTLSQETQYF. The CDR3 nucleotides read TGTGCCAGTAGTCCGGGGTACACGCTATCTCAAGAGACCCAGTACTTC.

The J gene is TRBJ1-5, the V gene TRBV21-1. TRBV21-1 counts as a pseudogene. This CDR3 has 16 residues. The CDR3 here is CASSKALRESNQPQHF. The CDR3 nucleotides read TGTGCCAGCAGCAAAGCGCTACGGGAATCCAATCAGCCCCAGCATTTT.

This clone was recorded only once. The chain joins TRBV30 to TRBJ2-1; the match to TRBD1 covers 7 bases. Germline assignment: CDR1 GTSNPN and CDR2 SVGIG (reference sequence). Trimming took 3 bases from V and 5 from J; bases not matched to a gene: 4. The CDR3 runs to 13 residues. CDR3 nucleotide sequence: TGTGCCTGGAGCCGGACAGGAGACAATGAGCAGTTCTTC. It yields the protein CAWSRTGDNEQFF.

This chain links TRBV4-2 with TRBJ2-2; 8 bases are shared with TRBD2. V lost 4 bases, J lost 1 base, and 8 bases stayed unmatched. Germline CDR1 reads LGHNA; CDR2 reads YNFKEQ. The CDR3 covers 17 residues. The CDR3 is CASSPPWLAGNTGELFF. The CDR3 nucleotides read TGTGCCAGCAGCCCCCCCTGGCTAGCGGGGAACACCGGGGAGCTGTTTTTT.

This chain joins TRBV7-3 and TRBJ2-7, with a possible D match to TRBD1 (5 bases). Germline V lookup: CDR1 SGHTA, CDR2 FQGTGA. This CDR3 is 13 amino acids long. V lost 2 bases to trimming and J lost 4 bases, with 9 bases between them. CDR3 protein: CASSLGSGYEQYF. The CDR3, as DNA: TGTGCCAGCAGCTTAGGCTCAGGGTACGAGCAGTACTTC.

The V and J genes are TRBV6-1 and TRBJ1-6; 7 bases are a match to TRBD1. Trimming took 1 base from V and 9 from J; bases not matched to a gene: 9. Germline CDR1 reads MNHNS; CDR2 reads SASEGT. CDR3 length: 16 residues. This CDR3 is CASSEVGQVSGSPLHF. DNA for the CDR3: TGTGCCAGCAGTGAAGTCGGACAGGTATCTGGTTCACCCCTCCACTTT.

The rearrangement links TRBV6-5 to TRBJ2-3, with D perhaps TRBD1 (6 bases). This CDR3 has 15 residues. Trimming took off 2 bases at V and 2 bases at J, with 11 bases between the two ends. CDR1 MNHEY and CDR2 SVGAGI come from the germline V gene. The CDR3 loop is CASSYGTHYTDTQYF. In DNA, the CDR3 is TGTGCCAGCAGTTACGGGACACACTACACAGATACGCAGTATTTT.

The chain is built from TRBV30 and TRBJ2-5; the match to TRBD2 covers 7 bases. The end of the DNA is better explained by TRBJ2-7, so the J call may be wrong. Germline V gives CDR1 GTSNPN, CDR2 SVGIG (reference sequence). The CDR3 has 15 residues. The CDR3 DNA reads as TGTGCCTGGAGTGTGGGTCCAGCGGGGACCTACGAGCAGTACTTC. It yields the protein CAWSVGPAGTYEQYF.

This clone was detected only once. The genes are TRBV4-1 and TRBJ2-1, with 8 bases identical to TRBD2. CDR1 is MGHRA, CDR2 YSYEKL, per germline. Losses at the gene ends were 4 bases for V and 7 bases for J; bases not matched to a gene: 12. The CDR3 is made up of 16 amino acids. In nucleotides, the CDR3 is TGCGCCAGCAGCCCCTCGGTAGCGGGACTATGGAATGAGCAGTTCTTC. Its translation is CASSPSVAGLWNEQFF.

CDR3 sequence reads: CASSQDQLAGFSISYEQYF. CDR3 bases: TGTGCCAGCAGCCAAGATCAACTAGCGGGCTTTTCGATCTCCTACGAGCAGTACTTC. The chain recombines TRBV4-2 with TRBJ2-7; 9 bases fit TRBD2. Germline loops: CDR1 LGHNA, CDR2 YNFKEQ. V was pared by 0 bases and J by 0 bases, with 12 bases of the junction left unmatched. The CDR3 is 19 amino acids.